The clone carrying this T cell receptor (beta chain) was recorded a few times. The CDR3 totals 15 residues. Trimming took 5 bases from V and 0 from J; bases not matched to a gene: 4. The germline V gene encodes CDR1 SGHTA and CDR2 FQGTGA. Each molecule of TCR cDNA was tagged with one unique molecular identifier. From the 5' RACE reads, TCRdb called clonotypes with MiXCR, one entry per CDR3 protein. The sample lists around 110,000 distinct CDR3 sequences; approximately 12% were seen once. This sample stems from a study of spatial heterogeneity in lung cancer. Study overall: The authors sequenced available follow-up PBMC samples, taken a median of roughly 2 years after resection. Detected sequences consistently included more beta-chain ones than alpha-chain ones.

Time point meaning: blood at routine non-recurrence follow-up after resection. Whole RNA came from tumor, nontumor lung or frozen PBMC and was sequenced without being sorted. This TCR was recovered from a male donor with early-stage non-small cell lung cancer. This material consisted of PBMCs, taken at follow-up. The chain recombines TRBV7-3 with TRBJ2-3; TRBD2 matches at 8 bases. The CDR3 loop is CASSRAGVSTDTQYF. CDR3 bases: TGTGCCAGCAGCCGAGCGGGGGTGAGCACAGATACGCAGTATTTT. The full variable domain, with the rest looked up from reference TRBV7-3 and TRBJ2-3, is GAGVSQTPSNKVTEKGKYVELRCDPISGHTALYWYRQSLGQGPEFLIYFQGTGAADDSGLPNDRFFAVRPEGSVSTLKIQRTERGDSAVYLCASSRAGVSTDTQYFGPGTRLTVL.